Below are 24 T cell receptor beta chains sequenced from a single sample in a study of blood T cell repertoires in COVID-19. This table comes from immunoSEQ multiplex PCR, and its TCRdb copy is limited to in-frame clones, with some not included. This sample carries almost 300,000 clones, over 85% of them seen once, and the ten largest clones take around 10%. Material for sequencing was peripheral blood. The receptors were sampled from a woman aged 25 to 39 with COVID-19, enrolled during active disease.

The rearrangement uses TRBV5-1 and TRBJ1-3; 9 nucleotides match TRBD1. The V segment lost 4 bases and the J segment 3 bases; nucleotides outside the gene matches: 2. Germline CDR1 reads SGHRS; CDR2 reads YFSETQ. The CDR3 has 14 amino acids. DNA for the CDR3: TGCGCCAGCAGCGTGACAGGGGGTGGAAACACCATATATTTT. Translated, it gives CASSVTGGGNTIYF.

The V call is TRBV18, the J call TRBJ2-2; 10 positions agree with TRBD1. CDR1 is KGHSH and CDR2 is LQKENI in the germline V gene. V lost 5 bases, J lost 6 bases, and 3 bases stayed unmatched. This CDR3 has 14 amino acids. DNA for the CDR3: TGTGCCAGCTCAGCGGGACAGGGGCCCGGGGAGCTGTTTTTT. Its protein is CASSAGQGPGELFF.

The rearrangement uses TRBV4-1 and TRBJ1-2; D perhaps matches TRBD1 (5 bases). From germline, CDR1 is MGHRA and CDR2 YSYEKL. Trimming pared 0 bases from V and 8 bases from J, leaving 16 bases between. The CDR3 consists of 15 residues. CDR3 sequence (DNA): TGCGCCAGCAGCCAAGATAGGGGAAGCGGGTACGGCTACACCTTC. Its protein is CASSQDRGSGYGYTF.

This clone has only one observation. CDR3 nucleotides: TGTGCCAGCTCACCGAGGGGACAGTTGAATCAGCCCCAGCATTTT. This sequence encodes CASSPRGQLNQPQHF. The rearrangement links TRBV18 to TRBJ1-5; 7 nucleotides agree with TRBD1. This CDR3 spans 15 amino acids. Germline V gives CDR1 KGHSH, CDR2 LQKENI. Unmatched junction bases numbered 6, after V lost 3 bases and J lost 4 bases.

This clone was found once. This sequence joins TRBV11-2 and TRBJ2-1; 10 bases are a match to TRBD2. The CDR3 consists of 14 residues. The germline CDR1 and CDR2 sequences are SGHAT and FQNNGV. Trimming cost V 5 bases and J 8 bases; bases outside gene matches: 6. The CDR3 DNA follows: TGTGCCAGCAGCGCGGGACTAGCGACCCATGAGCAGTTCTTC. Translation gives CASSAGLATHEQFF.

V usage is TRBV7-6 and J usage is TRBJ2-5, with D tentatively TRBD1 (5 bases). Trimming removed 5 bases at V and 7 bases at J, with 14 bases between. Germline V gene data show CDR1 as SGHVS and CDR2 as FNYEAQ. The CDR3 contains 13 residues. The CDR3 coding sequence is TGTGCCAGCAGCGACATGGGGCTGGGGACCCAGTACTTC. It encodes CASSDMGLGTQYF.

J is TRBJ2-7 and V is TRBV28, with a weak D call TRBD1 (5 bases). The CDR3 has 14 residues. Per the germline V gene, CDR1 is MDHEN and CDR2 is SYDVKM. V shed 5 bases and J shed 2 bases, with 13 bases lying between them. CDR3 protein: CASSGPTDTYEQYF. CDR3 in DNA: TGTGCCAGCAGTGGGCCGACAGACACCTACGAGCAGTACTTC.

The rearrangement joins TRBV2 to TRBJ2-7; D call uncertain. The CDR3 sequence is 11 residues long. The V end lost 4 bases, the J end lost 4 bases, and 5 bases lay between the germline ends. The germline V gene encodes CDR1 SNHLY and CDR2 FYNNEI. The CDR3 DNA reads TGTGCCAGCAGTGTCGGGTACGAGCAGTACTTC. This sequence encodes CASSVGYEQYF.

The chain has TRBV20-1 and TRBJ2-7, with unresolved D. The CDR3 consists of 11 residues. The ends were cut back, 7 bases at V and 3 bases at J, with 10 bases in the middle. CDR1 is DFQATT and CDR2 is SNEGSKA in the germline V gene (reference sequence). The CDR3 bases are TGCAGTGTTCAGGATGTCTACGAGCAGTACTTC. Its protein product is CSVQDVYEQYF.

V and J are TRBV7-9 and TRBJ1-5; D unresolved. There are 12 residues in the CDR3. In germline, CDR1 is SEHNR, CDR2 FQNEAQ (reference sequence). V lost 5 bases to trimming and J lost 4 bases, with 6 bases between them. CDR3 in amino acids: CASSGANQPQHF. In nucleotides, the CDR3 is TGTGCCAGCAGCGGTGCGAATCAGCCCCAGCATTTT.

The chain carries TRBV3-1 (or the pseudogene TRBV3-2) and TRBJ2-2; TRBD2 matches 7 bases. After removal of 2 bases from V and 0 bases from J, the junction contained 6 bases not matched to a gene. Looked up from germline, CDR1 is LGHDT and CDR2 is YNNKEL (reference sequence). The CDR3 is 17 residues long. CDR3 in DNA: TGTGCCAGCAGCCAATTCGCTAGCGGACCGAACACCGGGGAGCTGTTTTTT. Protein product: CASSQFASGPNTGELFF.

This clone was observed a single time. The chain is built from TRBV7-7 and TRBJ2-5, with 12 positions matching TRBD2. With V trimmed by 5 bases and J by 7 bases, 8 bases remained unmatched. CDR1 is SSHAT, CDR2 FNYEAQ, per germline (reference sequence). CDR3 length: 15 amino acids. The CDR3 DNA is TGTGCCAGCAGCCCCCTACTAGCGGGGGGTCGGACCCAGTACTTC. This gives the protein CASSPLLAGGRTQYF.

The chain couples TRBV6-4 to TRBJ2-1, with TRBD1 identical over 9 bases. CDR1 is MRHNA, CDR2 SNTAGT, per germline. V gave up 8 bases and J gave up 8 bases; unmatched junction bases: 13. The CDR3 contains 15 residues. The CDR3 reads CASSREGQGVYEQFF. DNA for the CDR3: TGTGCCAGCTCCAGGGAGGGACAGGGAGTGTATGAGCAGTTCTTC.

This clone appeared a few times. The V and J genes are TRBV4-1 and TRBJ1-1; D is uncertain. CDR1 and CDR2 (germline): MGHRA, YSYEKL. The CDR3 sequence is 15 residues long. Trimming removed 0 bases from V and 2 bases from J, with 10 bases in between. The CDR3 DNA reads TGCGCCAGCAGCCAAGATTGGAGGGTAAACACTGAAGCTTTCTTT. This gives the protein CASSQDWRVNTEAFF.

This rearrangement joins TRBV7-9 to TRBJ2-7; 7 nucleotides match TRBD1. Looked up from germline, CDR1 is SEHNR and CDR2 is FQNEAQ (reference sequence). V was clipped by 5 bases and J by 7 bases; unmatched bases: 17. This CDR3 has 16 residues. As DNA, the CDR3 is TGTGCCAGCAGCCCGCAGAGGGGGCCACCTTTCTTGGAGCAGTACTTC. This gives the protein CASSPQRGPPFLEQYF. Full variable domain (outside the CDR3, taken from reference TRBV7-9 and TRBJ2-7): DTGVSQNPRHKITKRGQNVTFRCDPISEHNRLYWYRQTLGQGPEFLTYFQNEAQLEKSRLLSDRFSAERPKGSFSTLEIQRTEQGDSAMYLCASSPQRGPPFLEQYFGPGTRLTVT.

The J gene is TRBJ2-7, the V gene TRBV5-3; possible D gene TRBD2, 6 bases. TRBV5-3 is an open reading frame whose function is uncertain. The CDR3 runs 18 residues. With 6 bases removed from V and 2 bases from J, the gap between germline ends came to 27 bases. CDR3 loop: CARILGRRPAGYTYEQYF. The DNA for the CDR3 is TGTGCCAGAATTCTCGGACGCCGACCGGCGGGGTACACCTACGAGCAGTACTTC.

This chain connects TRBV5-5 to TRBJ1-2; perhaps TRBD1 as D (6 bases). The CDR3 extends over 16 amino acids. The V gene lost 0 bases and the J gene lost 5 bases, with 17 bases spanning the gap. Looked up from germline, CDR1 is SGHKS and CDR2 is YYEKEE (reference sequence). Here the CDR3 reads CASSLGGRRQIYGYTF. In DNA form, the CDR3 reads TGTGCCAGCAGCTTGGGGGGGCGCAGACAGATATATGGCTACACCTTC.

This clone was counted once. CDR3 in DNA: TGTGCCAGCAGCTTGGAGTTAGCGGGGGGGCAAGATACGCAGTATTTT. This sequence encodes CASSLELAGGQDTQYF. The chain links TRBV5-6 to TRBJ2-3; 11 positions match TRBD2. The junction had 5 bases not matched to a gene; V was cut back by 0 bases and J by 5 bases. Germline V gives CDR1 SGHDT, CDR2 YYEEEE. The CDR3 runs to 16 residues.

The CDR3 region is CASSSGLAGYNEQFF. The CDR3 nucleotides read TGTGCCAGCAGCTCGGGACTAGCGGGGTACAATGAGCAGTTCTTC. V gene TRBV13 combines with J gene TRBJ2-1; 13 nucleotides align to TRBD2. Trimming removed 4 bases from V and 4 bases from J; junction bases left unmatched: 1. The CDR3 length is 15 residues. Looked up from germline, CDR1 is PRHDT and CDR2 is FYEKMQ (reference sequence). Looking up the rest from reference TRBV13 and TRBJ2-1 gives the full variable domain: AAGVIQSPRHLIKEKRETATLKCYPIPRHDTVYWYQQGPGQDPQFLISFYEKMQSDKGSIPDRFSAQQFSDYHSELNMSSLELGDSALYFCASSSGLAGYNEQFFGPGTRLTVL.

This chain joins TRBV15 and TRBJ1-2, with 8 bases matching TRBD1. V shed 5 bases and J 6 bases; nucleotides not matched to a gene: 14. CDR1 and CDR2 from the germline V gene are LNHNV and YYDKDF (reference sequence). The CDR3 has 16 residues. The CDR3 loop reads CATSGPTGAAKDGYTF. CDR3 coding DNA: TGTGCCACCAGCGGACCGACAGGGGCCGCAAAAGATGGCTACACCTTC.

In this sample, this clone turned up once. The genes are TRBV5-6 and TRBJ1-3, with 8 bases that match TRBD1. With 2 bases clipped from V and 0 bases from J, the junction kept 10 bases outside the gene matches. The germline CDR1 and CDR2 sequences are SGHDT and YYEEEE. This CDR3 spans 18 amino acids. CDR3 DNA: TGTGCCAGCAGCTTCCCGGGACAGGAAAGTTACTCTGGAAACACCATATATTTT. Translation gives CASSFPGQESYSGNTIYF.

The table lists this clone with a few counts. V is TRBV6-5 and J is TRBJ1-2; 8 bases line up with TRBD1. CDR1 and CDR2 from the germline V gene are MNHEY and SVGAGI. The CDR3 is made up of 15 amino acids. The V segment lost 6 bases and the J segment 2 bases; nucleotides outside the gene matches: 8. The chain's CDR3 is CASRLRDRPNYGYTF. Written as DNA, the CDR3 is TGTGCCAGCAGGCTCCGGGACAGGCCAAACTATGGCTACACCTTC.

The gene calls are TRBV6-5 and TRBJ1-4; D is ambiguous. The V gene lost 4 bases and the J gene lost 4 bases, with 10 bases spanning the gap. The germline gives CDR1 MNHEY, CDR2 SVGAGI. The CDR3 is 14 residues long. The CDR3 loop is CASSFTEFNEKLFF. The DNA of the CDR3 is TGTGCCAGCAGTTTTACAGAGTTTAATGAAAAACTGTTTTTT.

The chain couples TRBV2 to TRBJ2-1, with TRBD2 identical over 14 bases. The J segment lost 8 bases and the V segment lost 4 bases, leaving 7 bases of the junction unmatched. CDR3 length: 16 amino acids. From germline, CDR1 is SNHLY and CDR2 FYNNEI. CDR3: CASSGLAGGLAHEQFF. For the CDR3, the DNA is TGTGCCAGCAGTGGACTAGCGGGGGGGCTTGCCCATGAGCAGTTCTTC.